These 10 T cell receptor beta chains share one sample of origin, sequenced in a study of T cell responses to AZD1222 COVID-19 vaccine. The repertoire was sequenced with immunoSEQ multiplex PCR; TCRdb's copy has only in-frame clones and lacks some. This table holds about 120,000 clones, around 92% found once. Here the sequenced sample was peripheral blood, taken on day 0 of AZD1222 vaccination. These receptors originate from an adult in good health.

The chain links TRBV24-1 to TRBJ2-3, with 8 bases matching TRBD2. V shed 3 bases and J 1 base; nucleotides not matched to a gene: 5. The germline V gene encodes CDR1 KGHDR and CDR2 SFDVKD. The CDR3 runs to 16 residues. CDR3 amino acids: CATSDPGGLGTDTQYF. CDR3 nucleotides: TGTGCCACCAGTGATCCGGGGGGGCTGGGCACAGATACGCAGTATTTT.

The chain combines TRBV24-1 with TRBJ2-3; D could derive from TRBD1 or TRBD2 (5 bases each). CDR3 length: 14 residues. Deletions cut 3 bases from V and 2 bases from J, with 8 bases between. Germline V CDR1 and CDR2: KGHDR, SFDVKD. For the CDR3, the DNA is TGTGCCACCAGTGATCGGGGCCTCACAGATACGCAGTATTTT. Amino acids: CATSDRGLTDTQYF.

This sequence joins TRBV19 and TRBJ1-1, with D perhaps matching TRBD1 (5 bases). The length of the CDR3 is 14 residues. Trimming stripped 6 bases from V and 2 bases from J, with 13 bases between. Germline loops: CDR1 LNHDA, CDR2 SQIVND (reference sequence). The CDR3 loop is CASSPIGHNTEAFF. CDR3 bases: TGTGCCAGTAGCCCTATCGGACATAACACTGAAGCTTTCTTT.

The chain carries TRBV10-2 and TRBJ2-2; D is ambiguous. Trimming took off 6 bases at V and 5 bases at J, with 16 bases between the two ends. Looked up from germline, CDR1 is WSHSY and CDR2 is SAAADI. The CDR3 is 15 amino acids. The CDR3 nucleotides read TGCGCCAGCAGCCTCATCTGGGCCCTAACCGGGGAGCTGTTTTTT. Its translation is CASSLIWALTGELFF.

The DNA of the CDR3 is TGCGCCAGCAGCGCGGGGACAGCGAACTCTGGAAACACCATATATTTT. Residues: CASSAGTANSGNTIYF. V usage is TRBV10-1 and J usage is TRBJ1-3; 7 nucleotides line up with TRBD1. The CDR3 contains 16 residues. J lost 0 bases, V lost 6 bases, and 8 bases had no gene match. Germline V gene lookup returns CDR1 WNHNN and CDR2 SYGVQD (reference sequence).

In this sample, this clone turned up once. The rearrangement joins TRBV3-1 (or the pseudogene TRBV3-2) to TRBJ1-3, with TRBD1 matching over 8 bases. The CDR3 is 14 amino acids. Germline lookup yields CDR1 LGHDT and CDR2 YNNKEL (reference sequence). V was pared by 6 bases and J by 2 bases, with 3 bases of the junction left unmatched. The CDR3 protein is CASRLTGAGNTIYF. DNA of the CDR3: TGTGCCAGCAGGTTGACAGGGGCTGGAAACACCATATATTTT.

The chain couples TRBV19 to TRBJ2-5; 12 bases map to TRBD2. This CDR3 is 15 amino acids long. J was trimmed by 5 bases and V by 1 base; bases with no gene match: 2. Germline V gives CDR1 LNHDA, CDR2 SQIVND (reference sequence). The chain's CDR3 is CASSIAGTSGETQYF. The DNA of the CDR3 is TGTGCCAGTAGTATAGCCGGGACTAGCGGGGAGACCCAGTACTTC.

V usage is TRBV28 and J usage is TRBJ2-7; 7 positions agree with TRBD2. The J segment lost 9 bases and the V segment lost 2 bases, leaving 13 bases of the junction unmatched. The germline gives CDR1 MDHEN, CDR2 SYDVKM. The CDR3 totals 15 residues. CDR3 coding DNA: TGTGCCAGCAGTTTACATCATCGCGGCGGGAGCTGGCAGTACTTC. It yields the protein CASSLHHRGGSWQYF.

The chain carries TRBV10-3 and TRBJ1-1; D unclear. Between the trimmed V and J ends, which lost 4 bases and 8 bases, there was a span of 11 bases. The CDR3 is made up of 12 amino acids. CDR1 ENHRY and CDR2 SYGVKD come from the germline V gene. The CDR3 sequence: CAISGGGSEAFF. DNA of the CDR3: TGTGCCATCAGTGGGGGTGGGTCCGAAGCTTTCTTT.

The count of this clone is one. The rearrangement links TRBV18 to TRBJ2-2; TRBD2 agrees at 9 bases. V trimming: 2 bases; J trimming: 7 bases; junction bases outside the gene matches: 8. The CDR3 is 16 amino acids. Germline lookup yields CDR1 KGHSH and CDR2 LQKENI. CDR3 sequence (DNA): TGTGCCAGCTCACCATCCCTAGCGGGAACGGTCGGGGAGCTGTTTTTT. Translation: CASSPSLAGTVGELFF.